This TCR beta chain was retrieved from a study of T cells after yellow fever vaccination (dated by TCRdb to between 2018 and 2021). At the level of the whole study: The SMART-Seq v4 Ultra Low Input RNA kit was used to prepare libraries from fractions with low cell numbers. Blood was collected at multiple timepoints before and after primary and secondary immunization, and bulk PBMC replicates and cell subsets were isolated. Two healthy male donors, one aged 18 to 30 and one aged 30 to 40 years, made up the cohort. To follow T-cell clones before and after both primary and booster YFV17D yellow fever vaccination, bulk TCR alpha and beta repertoires underwent longitudinal sequencing. Points the paper makes about the study in general: Most clones expanded after primary vaccination (almost 97% of CD4 and around nine tenths of CD8) were re-detected after the booster, suggesting that broad memory maintenance occurred. A small share of clonotypes was detected in both CD4 and CD8 compartments, with the overlap likely arising from convergent recombination. The study included only two donors, which limits how far the findings can be generalized. FACS-sorted repertoires could contain abundant contaminating clonotypes from the bulk population, so computational filtering was required. The secondary T-cell response was weaker than the primary response but faster, peaking on day 5 instead of day 15.

TCR cDNA was synthesized by 5'RACE template switching, through which a universal primer site and unique molecular identifiers were introduced. Priming of cDNA synthesis was performed from both the TCR alpha and TCR beta constant segments. Libraries were amplified in two PCR steps, with sample barcodes and sequencing adapters added in the second step. Sequencing of the libraries was done on either Illumina HiSeq 2500 (2x100 bp) or NovaSeq (2x150 bp). Concerning the study's data processing: Reads were demultiplexed and collapsed into UMI consensus sequences with MIGEC, and V(D)J alignment was performed with MiXCR. Clonotypes responding to the vaccine were identified with edgeR on replicate PBMC samples, with the criteria of FDR below 0.01 and a log2 fold change above 5 up to day 15. Bulk clonotypes were assigned CD4 or CD8 identity according to which sequenced CD4 or CD8 repertoire held them at higher abundance. TCRdb trimmed the raw reads at Q25, called clones with MiXCR and kept productive beta chains. Merged by CDR3 protein, the rows form single entries marked with the most common genes and DNA. In this record, the V and J calls reflect TCRdb's handling and not the investigators' own analysis. The sample table holds roughly 120,000 distinct CDR3 sequences, of which more than 6% were seen once. Of the sample, around 2.5% falls within the top ten clones.

The CDR3 sequence holds 14 residues, the cysteine and phenylalanine included. Left in the record is the CDR3 DNA by itself, 42 bases read in frame from the first base. The germline V gene yields MNHEY for CDR1 and SVGAGI for CDR2. After removal of 2 bases from V and 5 bases from J, the junction retains 3 bases not matched to a gene. What this sample's treatment or condition label stands for: live attenuated yellow fever vaccine strain. A standard Ficoll-Paque protocol was used to isolate PBMCs from peripheral blood. Dynabeads CD4 and CD8 positive selection kits were used to isolate CD4 and CD8 T-cell fractions. TriZol was used to extract RNA from bulk PBMCs, from CD4 and CD8 fractions, and from dextramer-positive and dextramer-negative fractions. For this clonotype: No antigen is known for it. A much larger clone sits a single nucleotide away, making a read error possible.

The receptor was isolated from a man younger than 35 who received the YFV17D yellow fever vaccine. The sample consisted of CD4+ T cells sorted from PBMCs, taken 10 days after the first yellow fever vaccination. The sequence joins TRBV6-5 to TRBJ1-5, and 7 bases in between align with TRBD1. This receptor carries the CDR3 CASSYGRGYQPQHF. Here is the DNA: TGTGCCAGCAGTTACGGCAGGGGGTATCAGCCCCAGCATTTT.